The text below deals with one T cell receptor beta chain. Time point meaning: blood from clinic visit 5 months post-surgery; TSC patient then seizure free. Only cases whose brain tissue showed the highest T cell transcript signatures were sequenced. These data originate in a study of brain T cells in children with intractable seizures. Assay: immunoSEQ multiplex PCR; the TCRdb copy retains only in-frame clones and omits some. The sample has about 340,000 clones, nearly 95% seen once. The length of the CDR3 is 12 residues. Germline values: CDR1 MNHEY, CDR2 SMNVEV (reference sequence). V lost 5 bases to trimming and J lost 2 bases, with 4 bases between them.

The gene calls are TRBV27 and TRBJ1-5; D unresolved. This clonotype was obtained from a boy under three years old with tuberous sclerosis and intractable seizures. The sample was peripheral blood, taken less than 6 months after surgery. The CDR3 DNA follows: TGTGCCAGCAGTAACCGCAATCAGCCCCAGCATTTT. The encoded protein is CASSNRNQPQHF.